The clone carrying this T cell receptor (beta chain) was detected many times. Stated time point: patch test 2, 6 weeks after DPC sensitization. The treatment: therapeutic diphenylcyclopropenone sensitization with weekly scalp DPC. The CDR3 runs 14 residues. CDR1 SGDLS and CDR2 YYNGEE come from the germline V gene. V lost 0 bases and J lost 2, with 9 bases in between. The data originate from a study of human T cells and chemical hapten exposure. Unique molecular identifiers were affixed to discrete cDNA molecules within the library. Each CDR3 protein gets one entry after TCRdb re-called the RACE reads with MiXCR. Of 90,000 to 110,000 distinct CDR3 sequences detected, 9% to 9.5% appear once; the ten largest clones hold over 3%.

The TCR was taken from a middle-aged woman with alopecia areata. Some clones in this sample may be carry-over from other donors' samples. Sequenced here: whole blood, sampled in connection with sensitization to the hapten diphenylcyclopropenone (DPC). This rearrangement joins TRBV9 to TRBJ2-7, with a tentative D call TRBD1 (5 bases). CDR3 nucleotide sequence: TGTGCCAGCAGCGTAGCACTGGGGCCCTACGAGCAGTACTTC. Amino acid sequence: CASSVALGPYEQYF.